This TCR beta chain was identified in a study of blood T cell repertoires in COVID-19 (dated by TCRdb to 2020 to 2021). With respect to the entire study: Samples from collaborators originated in the United States, Italy and Spain and spanned both the acute and convalescent phases of COVID-19. The prospective study material was composed of cDNA or gDNA derived from T cells, B-cell-depleted T cells, or PBMCs. The dataset comprised deeply sampled blood TCRbeta repertoires from subjects exposed to, actively infected with, or recovered from COVID-19. A freely available public database, intended as a resource for researchers studying the immune response to SARS-CoV-2, is where the repertoires were released. The samples were drawn from two sources: the first 160 participants of the ongoing ImmuneRACE study, and 1,000 to 1,500 subjects contributed by 6 global collaborators. Sample metadata almost always included a de-identified subject ID, COVID-19 status, age in years and sex. Where available, HLA class I and class II types were taken from metadata supplied by the sample provider and were not determined by assay-based typing. Overall results and qualifications from the work: The amount of clinical and demographic metadata varied by source and participant and was provided uncurated.

The collaborating institutions used their own protocols to collect whole blood in K2EDTA tubes. For TCRbeta analysis, collaborators shipped samples in one of three forms: frozen whole blood, isolated PBMCs, or DNA extracted from either of those sample types. The immunoSEQ Assay, a bias-controlled multiplex PCR, was used to amplify TCRbeta CDR3 regions from genomic DNA. As for how the authors treated the data: The number of nucleated cells in each sample was estimated by amplification of reference gene primers within the assay. To quantify the absolute abundance of each unique TCRbeta CDR3 rearrangement, sequence reads were collapsed and filtered. For each sample, productive Simpson clonality was calculated as the square root of Simpson's diversity index over productive rearrangements. The immuneACCESS repertoire file appears here via TCRdb, limited to in-frame rearrangements. These files lack a portion of the clones; in checked studies, under half of the deficit traces to unresolved V genes, and the cause of the others is not known. That table is the source of V, J and clone size, and D and trimming were worked out from the DNA. For this sample there are more than 95,000 clones; 70% to 85% appear just once. 2% to 3% of the sample lies in the top ten.

Turning to this clone: What this receptor recognizes is not known. It has no much larger one-base neighbor in the sample; base qualities were not kept.

Reading from cysteine to phenylalanine, the CDR3 counts 13 amino acids. The kept DNA is CDR3 alone, 39 bases in frame from the first base. CDR1 and CDR2 were assigned from the germline V gene as SGHVS and FNYEAQ. Trimming leaves V shorter by 6 bases and J shorter by 3 bases, with the junction holding 2 bases beyond the gene matches. The origin of this receptor is a man over 45 with acute or convalescent COVID-19. The rearranged chain carries TRBV7-6 and TRBJ2-5, and TRBD1 matches 9 of the central bases. What was sequenced was peripheral blood. The CDR3 region reads CASRDRGEETQYF. The nucleotides are TGTGCCAGCAGGGACAGGGGCGAAGAGACCCAGTACTTC. The full variable domain, completed from the reference TRBV7-6 and TRBJ2-5 proteins outside the CDR3, reads GAGVSQSPRYKVTKRGQDVALRCDPISGHVSLYWYRQALGQGPEFLTYFNYEAQQDKSGLPNDRFSAERPEGSISTLTIQRTEQRDSAMYRCASRDRGEETQYFGPGTRLLVL.